This is a list of T cell receptor beta chains from one sample in a study of PD-L1 blockade in urothelial cancer. Sequencing used immunoSEQ multiplex PCR; TCRdb keeps in-frame clones, though not all of them. The table lists 87,000 or so clones, roughly 84% of them singletons. Sequenced here: PBMCs, sampled around atezolizumab (anti-PD-L1) treatment. These receptors all come from a man aged 55 to 70 with urothelial cancer. Each CDR3 is given with its conserved first and last residue. The D gene is left open where the match is weak. Clone size is shown for a subset of rows, as once, few, many or a class of expanded clone.

V: TRBV7-3
size: .
J: TRBJ1-1
D: .
CDR3: CASSPQANTEAFF
DNA: TGTGCCAGCAGCCCGCAGGCGAACACTGAAGCTTTCTTT

V: TRBV7-2
size: .
J: TRBJ1-5
D: .
CDR3: CASSPHGSNQPQHF
DNA: TGTGCCAGCAGCCCCCACGGGAGCAATCAGCCCCAGCATTTT

V: TRBV11-2
size: .
J: TRBJ2-1
D: TRBD2
CDR3: CASSLGAGGKDEQFF
DNA: TGTGCCAGCAGCTTAGGAGCGGGGGGGAAGGATGAGCAGTTCTTC

V: TRBV7-9
size: .
J: TRBJ2-7
D: TRBD1
CDR3: CASSPGSTGTEQYF
DNA: TGTGCCAGCAGCCCCGGATCGACAGGGACCGAGCAGTACTTC

V: TRBV5-8
size: .
J: TRBJ1-4
D: TRBD1
CDR3: CASSLAGQGNEKLFF
DNA: TGTGCCAGCAGCTTGGCCGGACAGGGGAATGAAAAACTGTTTTTT

V: TRBV19
size: .
J: TRBJ1-5
D: .
CDR3: CASRHDRSSNQPQHF
DNA: TGTGCCAGTAGGCATGACAGGTCTAGCAATCAGCCCCAGCATTTT

V: TRBV7-9
size: .
J: TRBJ2-4
D: TRBD1
CDR3: CASSLEGSGQVNIQYF
DNA: TGTGCCAGCAGCTTAGAAGGATCGGGACAGGTTAACATTCAGTACTTC

V: TRBV11-2
size: .
J: TRBJ2-6
D: .
CDR3: CASSLVALSGANVLTF
DNA: TGTGCCAGCAGCTTAGTAGCCCTTTCTGGGGCCAACGTCCTGACTTTC

V: TRBV6-5
size: .
J: TRBJ2-3
D: TRBD2
CDR3: CASRAGWGADTQYF
DNA: TGTGCCAGCAGAGCGGGATGGGGGGCAGATACGCAGTATTTT

V: TRBV19
size: few
J: TRBJ1-1
D: TRBD1
CDR3: CASMGQGHAEAFF
DNA: TGTGCCAGTATGGGACAGGGGCATGCTGAAGCTTTCTTT

V: TRBV4-1
size: once
J: TRBJ1-1
D: .
CDR3: CASSQDQGTLAEAFF
DNA: TGCGCCAGCAGCCAAGATCAGGGGACATTAGCTGAAGCTTTCTTT

V: TRBV19
size: .
J: TRBJ1-2
D: .
CDR3: CASSSGAGANYGYTF
DNA: TGTGCCAGTAGTAGCGGCGCAGGGGCTAACTATGGCTACACCTTC

V: TRBV5-4
size: .
J: TRBJ2-2
D: .
CDR3: CASSLEALTNTGELFF
DNA: TGTGCCAGCAGCTTGGAAGCCTTGACGAACACCGGGGAGCTGTTTTTT

V: TRBV14
size: .
J: TRBJ2-5
D: TRBD1
CDR3: CASSKMYGTEETQYF
DNA: TGTGCCAGCAGCAAGATGTACGGGACAGAAGAGACCCAGTACTTC

V: TRBV18
size: .
J: TRBJ2-5
D: TRBD1
CDR3: CASSLGQGETQYF
DNA: TGTGCCAGCTCTCTCGGACAGGGAGAGACCCAGTACTTC

V: TRBV12-5
size: .
J: TRBJ1-4
D: TRBD1
CDR3: CASGSGWGTGLSRREKLFF
DNA: TGTGCTAGTGGTTCGGGTTGGGGGACAGGGCTTTCTCGACGGGAAAAACTGTTTTTT

V: TRBV5-6
size: .
J: TRBJ1-2
D: TRBD1
CDR3: CATQRTGVGYGYTF
DNA: TGTGCCACCCAACGGACAGGGGTAGGCTATGGCTACACCTTC

V: TRBV11-2
size: .
J: TRBJ2-1
D: TRBD2
CDR3: CASSPAAASGRNEQFF
DNA: TGTGCCAGCAGCCCCGCGGCGGCTAGCGGGAGAAATGAGCAGTTCTTC

V: TRBV19
size: .
J: TRBJ1-2
D: .
CDR3: CASSIGDLGYGYTF
DNA: TGTGCCAGTAGTATAGGTGACTTGGGCTATGGCTACACCTTC

V: TRBV6-5
size: .
J: TRBJ2-7
D: TRBD1
CDR3: CASGDRGHEQYF
DNA: TGTGCCAGCGGGGACAGGGGCCACGAGCAGTACTTC

V: TRBV19
size: .
J: TRBJ1-5
D: .
CDR3: CASSWGVDSNQPQHF
DNA: TGTGCCAGTAGTTGGGGGGTGGATAGCAATCAGCCCCAGCATTTT

V: TRBV6-6
size: .
J: TRBJ2-5
D: .
CDR3: CASSNRQITPQETQYF
DNA: TGTGCCAGCAGTAACCGACAGATTACCCCACAGGAGACCCAGTACTTC

V: TRBV11-3
size: few
J: TRBJ2-2
D: .
CDR3: CASSPGDSNTGELFF
DNA: TGTGCCAGCTCCCCGGGGGACTCTAACACCGGGGAGCTGTTTTTT

V: TRBV6-5
size: .
J: TRBJ2-7
D: TRBD1
CDR3: CASSNRGKQYF
DNA: TGTGCCAGCAGTAACAGGGGGAAGCAGTACTTC

V: TRBV5-1
size: .
J: TRBJ2-5
D: TRBD2
CDR3: CASSLVWPSGSETQYF
DNA: TGCGCCAGCAGCTTGGTCTGGCCTAGCGGGAGCGAGACCCAGTACTTC

V: TRBV9
size: few
J: TRBJ1-6
D: TRBD1
CDR3: CASSVAPGQGSPLHF
DNA: TGTGCCAGCAGCGTGGCACCGGGACAGGGTTCACCCCTCCACTTT

V: TRBV11-2
size: .
J: TRBJ2-3
D: TRBD2
CDR3: CASSSLLAGEGWSDTQYF
DNA: TGTGCCAGCAGCTCCCTGCTAGCGGGAGAGGGGTGGTCAGATACGCAGTATTTT

V: TRBV5-1
size: .
J: TRBJ2-5
D: TRBD2
CDR3: CASALLAEETQYF
DNA: TGCGCCAGCGCCCTCCTAGCGGAAGAGACCCAGTACTTC

V: TRBV13
size: .
J: TRBJ2-3
D: TRBD2
CDR3: CASSLTAEREGGPDTQYF
DNA: TGTGCCAGCAGCTTAACGGCGGAGCGGGAGGGAGGGCCAGATACGCAGTATTTT

V: TRBV28
size: .
J: TRBJ2-7
D: TRBD2
CDR3: CASGGEIGSYEQYF
DNA: TGTGCCAGCGGGGGGGAAATAGGCTCCTACGAGCAGTACTTC

V: TRBV5-1
size: once
J: TRBJ2-3
D: TRBD1
CDR3: CASTEVGQSTDTQYF
DNA: TGCGCCAGCACCGAAGTGGGACAGAGCACAGATACGCAGTATTTT

V: TRBV5-1
size: .
J: TRBJ1-4
D: TRBD1
CDR3: CASSTKTGNSEKLFF
DNA: TGCGCCAGCAGCACCAAGACAGGGAACTCTGAAAAACTGTTTTTT

V: TRBV7-9
size: .
J: TRBJ1-1
D: .
CDR3: CASSPPGRENTEAFF
DNA: TGTGCCAGCAGCCCCCCAGGGCGAGAGAACACTGAAGCTTTCTTT

V: TRBV6-1
size: once
J: TRBJ2-5
D: TRBD2
CDR3: CASSEKAGGRETQYF
DNA: TGTGCCAGCAGTGAAAAGGCGGGAGGGAGAGAGACCCAGTACTTC

V: TRBV5-4
size: .
J: TRBJ1-6
D: TRBD1
CDR3: CASSLDTGGGSPLHF
DNA: TGTGCCAGCAGCTTGGATACAGGGGGCGGTTCACCCCTCCACTTT

V: TRBV10-3
size: .
J: TRBJ1-1
D: .
CDR3: CAISDRGVVTEAFF
DNA: TGTGCCATCAGTGACAGGGGAGTTGTCACTGAAGCTTTCTTT

V: TRBV7-2
size: .
J: TRBJ1-2
D: TRBD1
CDR3: CASTRTRDRDYGYTF
DNA: TGTGCCAGCACGAGGACCCGGGACAGGGATTATGGCTACACCTTC

V: TRBV6-4
size: .
J: TRBJ2-3
D: TRBD2
CDR3: CASRRAGEITDTQYF
DNA: TGTGCCAGCAGACGGGCGGGGGAGATCACAGATACGCAGTATTTT

V: TRBV5-6
size: .
J: TRBJ2-7
D: TRBD1
CDR3: CASSGKDRGIPGEQYF
DNA: TGTGCCAGCAGCGGAAAGGACAGGGGAATACCTGGCGAGCAGTACTTC

V: TRBV7-9
size: .
J: TRBJ1-2
D: .
CDR3: CASSSLAQESYGYTF
DNA: TGTGCCAGCAGCTCGCTAGCCCAGGAGAGCTATGGCTACACCTTC

V: TRBV5-1
size: .
J: TRBJ2-3
D: TRBD2
CDR3: CASSQRGLAGADTQYF
DNA: TGCGCCAGCAGTCAGAGGGGCCTAGCGGGAGCAGATACGCAGTATTTT

V: TRBV5-4
size: .
J: TRBJ1-2
D: .
CDR3: CASSQDVRVSNYGYTF
DNA: TGTGCCAGCAGCCAAGATGTCAGGGTATCTAACTATGGCTACACCTTC

V: TRBV28
size: few
J: TRBJ1-3
D: .
CDR3: CASSVSSGNTIYF
DNA: TGTGCCAGCAGTGTCTCGTCTGGAAACACCATATATTTT

V: TRBV5-8
size: .
J: TRBJ2-3
D: .
CDR3: CASSWRQVKGTDTQYF
DNA: TGTGCCAGCAGCTGGAGACAGGTTAAGGGCACAGATACGCAGTATTTT

V: TRBV5-4
size: once
J: TRBJ1-2
D: .
CDR3: CASTRGGPDNGPGGYTF
DNA: TGTGCCAGCACCCGAGGCGGACCGGACAACGGGCCTGGGGGCTACACCTTC